Each of the 20 T cell receptor beta chains below was sequenced from the same sample in a study of cytomegalovirus exposure and HLA in healthy donors. The PCR used 60 Vbeta and 13 Jbeta primers. Measured with immunoSEQ multiplex PCR; TCRdb has only the in-frame clones, and not every one. The data show around 110,000 clones, roughly 68% seen once. Sequencing used PBMCs. The source of these receptors is a man aged 25 to 45 in good health and CMV-seropositive.

The chain couples TRBV7-8 to TRBJ2-3, with 9 bases aligning to TRBD2. V dropped 3 bases and J dropped 3; count of bases not matched to a gene: 4. The CDR3 has 15 residues. Germline loops: CDR1 SGHVS, CDR2 FQNEAQ. Here the CDR3 reads CASSLTSGLTDTQYF. The CDR3 DNA is TGTGCCAGCAGCTTGACTAGCGGTTTAACAGATACGCAGTATTTT.

The gene calls are TRBV30 and TRBJ2-1; 10 nucleotides line up with TRBD2. V shed 0 bases, J shed 6 bases, and the junction held 5 bases outside the gene matches. In germline, CDR1 is GTSNPN, CDR2 SVGIG (reference sequence). The CDR3 length is 15 residues. The chain's CDR3 is CAWSVLSGGFNEQFF. The CDR3 coding sequence is TGTGCCTGGAGTGTACTTAGCGGGGGGTTCAATGAGCAGTTCTTC.

The chain employs TRBV2 and TRBJ1-6; D is possibly TRBD1 (5 bases). There are 15 residues in the CDR3. Germline CDR1 reads SNHLY; CDR2 reads FYNNEI. With 4 bases removed from V and 7 bases from J, the gap between germline ends came to 14 bases. The CDR3 DNA follows: TGTGCCAGCAGTGTTTCGGGGGGTGGGAATTCACCCCTCCACTTT. This sequence encodes CASSVSGGGNSPLHF.

The chain combines TRBV6-5 with TRBJ1-2; D is perhaps TRBD1 (6 bases). The V and J ends lost 0 bases and 4 bases respectively, with 9 bases between them. This CDR3 contains 14 residues. The germline gives CDR1 MNHEY, CDR2 SVGAGI. DNA of the CDR3: TGTGCCAGCAGTTACTCAGGACAGCCCTATGGCTACACCTTC. Translation: CASSYSGQPYGYTF.

V usage is TRBV29-1 and J usage is TRBJ2-7, with a possible D match to TRBD2 (6 bases). Germline CDR1 SQVTM, CDR2 ANQGSEA. The germline V and J ends were trimmed by 3 bases and 2 bases, with 14 bases remaining between them. The CDR3 has 14 amino acids. CDR3 sequence reads: CSVDRGTIPYEQYF. The CDR3 DNA reads as TGCAGCGTTGACCGCGGGACCATACCCTACGAGCAGTACTTC.

This sequence joins TRBV5-1 and TRBJ2-1; 9 bases agree with TRBD1. This CDR3 spans 16 amino acids. J gave up 2 bases and V 0 bases, and 3 bases lay outside the gene matches. Germline V gene data show CDR1 as SGHRS and CDR2 as YFSETQ. CDR3 sequence: CASSLGGTGPYNEQFF. The CDR3 DNA reads as TGCGCCAGCAGCTTGGGTGGGACAGGGCCCTACAATGAGCAGTTCTTC. Based on the CDR3 plus reference TRBV5-1 and TRBJ2-1, the full variable domain is KAGVTQTPRYLIKTRGQQVTLSCSPISGHRSVSWYQQTPGQGLQFLFEYFSETQRNKGNFPGRFSGRQFSNSRSEMNVSTLELGDSALYLCASSLGGTGPYNEQFFGPGTRLTVL.

This clone was counted a single time. The CDR3 sequence: CASSRRPGQNYGYTF. The CDR3 DNA is TGTGCCAGCAGCCGGAGACCGGGACAGAACTATGGCTACACCTTC. The chain joins TRBV14 to TRBJ1-2; TRBD1 matches 7 bases. The CDR3 runs 15 residues. V trimming: 4 bases; J trimming: 2 bases; junction bases outside the gene matches: 7. Germline V gives CDR1 SGHDN, CDR2 FVKESK.

This clone was found once. V gene TRBV27 combines with J gene TRBJ2-1; D is undetermined. The CDR3 contains 12 residues. Germline-derived CDR1 and CDR2 are MNHEY and SMNVEV (reference sequence). V was pared by 0 bases and J by 8 bases, with 5 bases between. DNA of the CDR3: TGTGCCAGCAGTTTATCGTCATATGAGCAGTTCTTC. Its translation is CASSLSSYEQFF.

This clone came up a few times. CDR3 in amino acids: CASIRTDLIEAFF. In nucleotides, the CDR3 is TGTGCCAGCATCCGGACAGACCTCATTGAAGCTTTCTTT. This chain joins TRBV6-6 and TRBJ1-1, with TRBD1 as a possible D gene (6 bases). Trimming shortened V by 7 bases and J by 7 bases, and 16 bases separated the two germline ends. CDR3 size: 13 residues. The germline CDR1 and CDR2 sequences are MNHNY and SVGAGI (reference sequence).

The V gene is TRBV30, the J gene TRBJ1-2; 9 bases align to TRBD1. Looked up from germline, CDR1 is GTSNPN and CDR2 is SVGIG (reference sequence). The ends lost 6 bases at V and 3 bases at J; junction bases unmatched: 8. The CDR3 has 14 residues. CDR3 nucleotide sequence: TGTGCCTGCCTTCCGGGACAGGGAGACTATGGCTACACCTTC. Translating it yields CACLPGQGDYGYTF.

A few counts support this clone. The rearrangement uses TRBV6-1 and TRBJ1-3, with D possibly TRBD1 on 6 matching bases. The CDR3 is made up of 17 amino acids. Germline assignment: CDR1 MNHNS and CDR2 SASEGT. V was shortened by 2 bases and J by 0 bases, with 14 bases between the two germline ends. The chain's CDR3 is CASSERGGLSSGNTIYF. CDR3 in DNA: TGTGCCAGCAGTGAAAGGGGGGGGCTGAGCTCTGGAAACACCATATATTTT.

This rearrangement joins TRBV11-3 to TRBJ1-4; D ambiguous. Germline CDR1 reads SGHNT; CDR2 reads YENEEA. This CDR3 comprises 18 residues. V dropped 1 base and J dropped 4 bases, with 19 bases sitting between them. Here the CDR3 reads CASSLATYLNGGNEKLFF. CDR3 bases: TGTGCCAGCAGCTTAGCCACATACCTAAACGGCGGTAATGAAAAACTGTTTTTT. Full variable domain (missing parts from reference TRBV11-3 and TRBJ1-4): EAGVVQSPRYKIIEKKQPVAFWCNPISGHNTLYWYLQNLGQGPELLIRYENEEAVDDSQLPKDRFSAERLKGVDSTLKIQPAELGDSAVYLCASSLATYLNGGNEKLFFGSGTQLSVL.

The chain carries TRBV30 and TRBJ1-3; the D gene is possibly TRBD1 (5 bases). V was trimmed by 0 bases and J by 2 bases, leaving 17 bases between them. Germline V CDR1 and CDR2: GTSNPN, SVGIG (reference sequence). The CDR3 totals 17 residues. CDR3 sequence: CAWSVPRARGTGNTIYF. The DNA for the CDR3 is TGTGCCTGGAGTGTACCCAGGGCCAGAGGAACTGGAAACACCATATATTTT.

The rearrangement uses TRBV7-3 and TRBJ2-7; D might be TRBD1 (6 bases). The V and J ends lost 5 bases and 1 base respectively, with 15 bases between them. Per the germline V gene, CDR1 is SGHTA and CDR2 is FQGTGA. This CDR3 comprises 15 residues. The DNA of the CDR3 is TGTGCCAGCAGCCGTGACAGGCTGGGGTCCTACGAGCAGTACTTC. This codes for CASSRDRLGSYEQYF.

This clone was counted a few times. The CDR3 bases are TGTGCCAGCAGTCGAGGGACAGGGGAAGATGGCTACACCTTC. Residues: CASSRGTGEDGYTF. The chain recombines TRBV6-5 with TRBJ1-2, with TRBD1 identical over 10 bases. V shed 5 bases and J 6 bases; nucleotides not matched to a gene: 6. The CDR3 runs 14 residues. Germline loops: CDR1 MNHEY, CDR2 SVGAGI.

A remark on this clone: Compared with germline, one end of the junction differs, possibly owing to a read error. V and J are TRBV7-9 and TRBJ2-1, with TRBD2 identical over 11 bases. CDR3 length: 13 residues. Germline values: CDR1 SEHNR, CDR2 FQNEAQ (reference sequence). In DNA, the CDR3 is TGTTCCAGCAGCTTGGGCTCCGGGACTAGCGGCTTCTTC. Translated, it gives CSSSLGSGTSGFF.

The chain is built from TRBV28 and TRBJ1-2; D is ambiguous. From germline, CDR1 is MDHEN and CDR2 SYDVKM. The CDR3 loop spans 12 amino acids. V was pared by 6 bases and J by 5 bases, with 10 bases between. The CDR3 bases are TGTGCCAGCAGATTAGGGCAGTATGGCTACACCTTC. It specifies CASRLGQYGYTF.

This clone was observed a handful of times. The V call is TRBV27, the J call TRBJ1-2; D may be TRBD1 (6 bases). Germline lookup yields CDR1 MNHEY and CDR2 SMNVEV (reference sequence). The CDR3 loop spans 14 amino acids. V dropped 4 bases and J dropped 4 bases, with 13 bases sitting between them. The CDR3 reads CASSYRVGSYGYTF. The CDR3 bases are TGTGCCAGCAGTTACAGGGTAGGGAGCTATGGCTACACCTTC.

V is TRBV6-1 and J is TRBJ1-1; the match to TRBD1 covers 8 bases. Looked up from germline, CDR1 is MNHNS and CDR2 is SASEGT. Trimming took 5 bases from V and 4 from J; bases not matched to a gene: 9. The CDR3 has 15 amino acids. The chain's CDR3 is CASSWTQGVGTEAFF. The CDR3, as DNA: TGTGCCAGCAGTTGGACACAGGGGGTGGGCACTGAAGCTTTCTTT.

V is TRBV11-2 and J is TRBJ2-7; D might be TRBD2 (6 bases). This CDR3 is built from 14 residues. Germline V gene sequence: CDR1 SGHAT, CDR2 FQNNGV. V lost 5 bases and J lost 4, with 15 bases in between. The CDR3 reads CASSPSARTYEQYF. The DNA of the CDR3 is TGTGCCAGCAGCCCTAGCGCACGAACATACGAGCAGTACTTC. Full variable domain (missing parts from reference TRBV11-2 and TRBJ2-7): EAGVAQSPRYKIIEKRQSVAFWCNPISGHATLYWYQQILGQGPKLLIQFQNNGVVDDSQLPKDRFSAERLKGVDSTLKIQPAKLEDSAVYLCASSPSARTYEQYFGPGTRLTVT.